The rows below give T cell receptor beta chains drawn from one sample of a study of shared clonotypes between healthy human individuals. Assay used: immunoSEQ multiplex PCR; TCRdb lists only in-frame clones, some missing. The table records some 1 million clones, about 76% of them present only once. Material for sequencing was memory CD4+ T cells sorted from blood. The receptor source for this set is a young man in good health. The CDR3 runs from the conserved cysteine through the conserved F or W. D genes are given only for firm matches. Size is omitted from some rows. Given values are once, few, many or a class for expanded clones.

clone_size d_call j_call v_call cdr3_nt cdr3_aa
NA NA TRBJ2-7 TRBV6-5 TGTGCCAGCAGCCGCCGGGGCGAGCAGTACTTC CASSRRGEQYF
NA NA TRBJ2-7 TRBV7-2 TGTGCCAGCAGCCCGCGGACAACGTTCGCTACCTACGAGCAGTACTTC CASSPRTTFATYEQYF
NA NA TRBJ1-1 TRBV10-3 TGTGCCATTTGGCAGGGAGGGCGGAACACTGAAGCTTTCTTT CAIWQGGRNTEAFF
NA NA TRBJ1-2 TRBV30 TGTGCCTGGAGTGTCGGTGGGGTCGGTGGCTACACCTTC CAWSVGGVGGYTF
NA TRBD1 TRBJ1-2 TRBV6-1 TGTGCCAGCAGTCCAGGGGGCGGCTATGGCTACACCTTC CASSPGGGYGYTF
NA NA TRBJ2-1 TRBV5-6 TGTGCCAGCAGCCGAGGTATAGGGAACTACAATGAGCAGTTCTTC CASSRGIGNYNEQFF
once TRBD1 TRBJ1-5 TRBV10-3 TGTGCCACCGCAGGGACAGGGATGGGTCAGCCCCAGCATTTT CATAGTGMGQPQHF
NA NA TRBJ1-3 TRBV15 TGTGCCACCAGGACAGCTTCTGGAAACACCATATATTTT CATRTASGNTIYF
NA NA TRBJ1-1 TRBV19 TGTGCCAGTGGATCAGGGTACACTGAAGCTTTCTTT CASGSGYTEAFF
NA NA TRBJ2-7 TRBV9 TGTGCCAGCAGCCCACGAGGGGGGGGTAGCTCCTACGAGCAGTACTTC CASSPRGGGSSYEQYF
many TRBD1 TRBJ2-3 TRBV6-1 TGTGCCAGCAGCTATCGACAGGGCCCAGATACGCAGTATTTT CASSYRQGPDTQYF
NA TRBD1 TRBJ1-6 TRBV10-3 TGTGCCATCAGGGGCGACAGGGAAAATTCACCCCTCCACTTT CAIRGDRENSPLHF
few TRBD1 TRBJ2-1 TRBV7-2 TGTGCCAGCAGCTCGGACAGGGTGGACAATGAGCAGTTCTTC CASSSDRVDNEQFF
NA NA TRBJ2-2 TRBV6-5 TGTGCCAGCGGCAGGGAAGCCGGGGAGCTGTTTTTT CASGREAGELFF
NA TRBD1 TRBJ1-3 TRBV7-2 TGTGCCAGCAGCTCTGACAGGGGTCGTGGAAACACCATATATTTT CASSSDRGRGNTIYF
NA NA TRBJ1-5 TRBV27 TGTGCCAGCAGTCGGGACTGGAGCGGGGAGCCCCAGCATTTT CASSRDWSGEPQHF
NA TRBD1 TRBJ1-2 TRBV9 TGTGCCAGCAGCCCCCGACAGGGGAATAGCTACACCTTC CASSPRQGNSYTF
once NA TRBJ2-1 TRBV29-1 TGCAGCGTTGTTCCGCGGAGGAGCTCCTACAATGAGCAGTTCTTC CSVVPRRSSYNEQFF
NA NA TRBJ1-3 TRBV7-8 TGTGCCAGCAGCTTTAGGCCGGTAGACCTGTCTGGAAACACCATATATTTT CASSFRPVDLSGNTIYF
NA TRBD2 TRBJ2-5 TRBV5-1 TGCGCCAGCAGTGGGAATAGCGGGACCCAAGAGACCCAGTACTTC CASSGNSGTQETQYF
NA TRBD1 TRBJ1-2 TRBV7-9 TGTGCCAGCAGCTTAGTCGGGGACAGGGAAGATGGCTACACCTTC CASSLVGDREDGYTF
NA TRBD2 TRBJ2-1 TRBV7-2 TGTGCCAGCAGCTCTAGCGGGGGGGTTTACAATGAGCAGTTCTTC CASSSSGGVYNEQFF
NA NA TRBJ2-6 TRBV6-1 TGTGCCAGCGCCCCGATTCCCTCTGGGGCCAACGTCCTGACTTTC CASAPIPSGANVLTF
NA TRBD1 TRBJ1-5 TRBV28 TGTGCCAGCAGGTCGGAAACAGGGGGCTTTAGGGGTCAGCCCCAGCATTTT CASRSETGGFRGQPQHF
once NA TRBJ1-6 TRBV28 TGTGCCAGCAGTCCCCCCCGGGGGGTAGGGTCACCCCTCCACTTT CASSPPRGVGSPLHF
NA TRBD1 TRBJ1-4 TRBV6-5 TGTGCCAGCAGTCAAGGGACAGGGAAAGAAAAACTGTTTTTT CASSQGTGKEKLFF
NA NA TRBJ1-2 TRBV6-5 TGTGCCAGCAGAACAGTTTCGGGGCGAGGCTATGGCTACACCTTC CASRTVSGRGYGYTF
NA NA TRBJ1-4 TRBV6-6 TGTGCCAGCAGTATCGAAGGGTCTAGGAATGAAAAACTGTTTTTT CASSIEGSRNEKLFF
NA NA TRBJ2-2 TRBV5-1 TGCGCCAGCAGCCAAATGGTGGGGACCGGGGAGCTGTTTTTT CASSQMVGTGELFF
NA NA TRBJ1-4 TRBV10-3 TGTGCCATCAGTGAGTTGGAGGGTGAAAAACTGTTTTTT CAISELEGEKLFF
once TRBD1 TRBJ1-1 TRBV19 TGTGCCAGTCGGAACAGGGGTTTGAACACTGAAGCTTTCTTT CASRNRGLNTEAFF
NA NA TRBJ2-7 TRBV20-1 TGCAGTGCGGACCGGGGTTACGAGCAGTACTTC CSADRGYEQYF
NA TRBD1 TRBJ1-6 TRBV15 TGTGCCACCAGCAGAGGACCCCGCACAGGGGTGACTTATTCACCCCTCCACTTT CATSRGPRTGVTYSPLHF
NA TRBD2 TRBJ2-1 TRBV30 TGTGCCTGGAGGGGGACTCTAGCGGGGATCTACAATGAGCAGTTCTTC CAWRGTLAGIYNEQFF
NA NA TRBJ2-2 TRBV15 TGTGCCACCAGCAGAGATTCGGCCGGTGATAGGGAGCTGTTTTTT CATSRDSAGDRELFF
once NA TRBJ1-2 TRBV28 TGTGCCAGCAGGCGCTCCTATTATGGCTACACCTTC CASRRSYYGYTF
NA NA TRBJ1-4 TRBV5-1 TGCGCCAGCAGCTTCCGGGACAATGAAAAACTGTTTTTT CASSFRDNEKLFF
NA TRBD1 TRBJ2-7 TRBV5-4 TGTGCCAGCAGCTTGGACGGGACAGGGTACCACGAGCAGTACTTC CASSLDGTGYHEQYF
few TRBD1 TRBJ2-3 TRBV11-2 TGTGCCAGCAGCTTAGGAGGGGTCGACAGGGGAACAGATACGCAGTATTTT CASSLGGVDRGTDTQYF
NA NA TRBJ1-1 TRBV18 TGTGCCAGCTCACCACCGAAGGGAGGGAACACTGAAGCTTTCTTT CASSPPKGGNTEAFF
NA NA TRBJ1-3 TRBV5-6 TGTGCCAGCAGCTTGGAAAGGGCCGGGGGCACCATATATTTT CASSLERAGGTIYF
NA NA TRBJ2-7 TRBV10-3 TGTGCCATCGGACAGGCGGGGGGCGAGCAGTACTTC CAIGQAGGEQYF
NA NA TRBJ2-7 TRBV19 TGTGCCAGTAGTAGAGGCAGGAACTACGAGCAGTACTTC CASSRGRNYEQYF
NA NA TRBJ2-7 TRBV14 TGTGCCAGCAGCCTGGCTACGGGTCCCTCCTACGAGCAGTACTTC CASSLATGPSYEQYF
once NA TRBJ1-2 TRBV5-4 TGTGCCAGCAGCTTGGAACAGGGCGGCTACACCTTC CASSLEQGGYTF
NA NA TRBJ2-5 TRBV5-1 TGCGCCAGCAGCTTAGAGTGGAGGGAGACCCAGTACTTC CASSLEWRETQYF
NA NA TRBJ2-3 TRBV25-1 TGTGCCAGCAGTGGGGGGCAGCGTACAGATACGCAGTATTTT CASSGGQRTDTQYF
many NA TRBJ1-3 TRBV11-3 TGTGCCAGCAGCCTCGGACTATCTGGAAACACCATATATTTT CASSLGLSGNTIYF
once NA TRBJ1-5 TRBV18 TGTGCCAGCTCATCAGGGGTTAGCAATCAGCCCCAGCATTTT CASSSGVSNQPQHF
few NA TRBJ2-7 TRBV7-6 TGTGCCAGCAGCCCTGGTGGGACTGCCTCCTACGAGCAGTACTTC CASSPGGTASYEQYF
NA NA TRBJ2-5 TRBV28 TGTGCCAGCAGTCCAGACCGGGTTGGGACCCAGTACTTC CASSPDRVGTQYF
NA TRBD1 TRBJ1-5 TRBV6-6 TGTGCCACCCAAGGGGGCATGGGCAATCAGCCCCAGCATTTT CATQGGMGNQPQHF
NA TRBD1 TRBJ2-7 TRBV7-9 TGTGCCAGCAGCCCAAGACAGGGGTCCTACGAGCAGTACTTC CASSPRQGSYEQYF
NA TRBD2 TRBJ2-1 TRBV7-3 TGTGCCAGCAGCCTCGGACTAGCGGGGGGTCATGAGCAGTTCTTC CASSLGLAGGHEQFF